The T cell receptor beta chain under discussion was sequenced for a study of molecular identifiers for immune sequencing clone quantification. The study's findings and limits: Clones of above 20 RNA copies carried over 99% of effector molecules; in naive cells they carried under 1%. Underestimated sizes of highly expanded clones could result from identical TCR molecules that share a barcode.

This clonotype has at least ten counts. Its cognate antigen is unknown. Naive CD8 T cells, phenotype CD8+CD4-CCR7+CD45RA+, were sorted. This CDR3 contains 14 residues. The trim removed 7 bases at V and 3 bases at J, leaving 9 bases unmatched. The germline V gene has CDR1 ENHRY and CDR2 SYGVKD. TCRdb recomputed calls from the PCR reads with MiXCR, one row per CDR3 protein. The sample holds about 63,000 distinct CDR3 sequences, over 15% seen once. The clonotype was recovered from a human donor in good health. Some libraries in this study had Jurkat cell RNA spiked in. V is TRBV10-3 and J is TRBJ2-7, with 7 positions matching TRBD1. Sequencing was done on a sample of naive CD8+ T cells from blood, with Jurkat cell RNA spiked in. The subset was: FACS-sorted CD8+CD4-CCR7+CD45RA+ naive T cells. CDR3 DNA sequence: TGTGCCATCACCGACTCCAGACAGGGCTACGAGCAGTACTTC. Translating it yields CAITDSRQGYEQYF.